The 28 T cell receptor beta chains below all came from one sample that was sequenced in a study of T cells in Graves' hyperthyroidism and ophthalmopathy. There were TCR beta CDR3 regions amplified from RNA transcripts. The HTBI primer set drove a first-round RT-PCR of the TCR CDR3. Each CDR3 protein is one row after TCRdb ran MiXCR on the multiplex PCR reads. The table has 600,000 to 650,000 distinct CDR3 sequences, less than 25% seen once. Sequenced: blood. The receptors originated from a young man with Graves' ophthalmopathy.

In its sample, this clonotype was seen a few times. The chain uses TRBV3-1 and TRBJ2-2, with a weak D call TRBD2 (6 bases). Trimming shortened V by 0 bases and J by 2 bases, and 13 bases separated the two germline ends. Germline V CDR1 and CDR2: LGHDT, YNNKEL (reference sequence). This CDR3 region has 17 residues. The CDR3 reads CASSQEPQGLNTGELFF. The DNA for the CDR3 is TGTGCCAGCAGCCAAGAGCCTCAGGGACTTAACACCGGGGAGCTGTTTTTT. Based on the CDR3 plus reference TRBV3-1 and TRBJ2-2, the full variable domain is DTAVSQTPKYLVTQMGNDKSIKCEQNLGHDTMYWYKQDSKKFLKIMFSYNNKELIINETVPNRFSPKSPDKAHLNLHINSLELGDSAVYFCASSQEPQGLNTGELFFGEGSRLTVL.

This clonotype was seen ten or more times. The V and J genes are TRBV27 and TRBJ2-3, with D possibly matching TRBD1 (6 bases). Germline V gene data show CDR1 as MNHEY and CDR2 as SMNVEV (reference sequence). The CDR3 has 15 residues. The germline V and J ends were trimmed by 4 bases and 2 bases, with 13 bases remaining between them. CDR3 nucleotide sequence: TGTGCCAGCAGTTCCCCCAGGGGAGACACAGATACGCAGTATTTT. Translated, it gives CASSSPRGDTDTQYF.

This clonotype has just one count. The V and J genes are TRBV6-2 or TRBV6-3 and TRBJ1-3; D might be TRBD1 (6 bases). Germline assignment: CDR1 MNHEY and CDR2 SVGEGT. The CDR3 totals 13 residues. The V and J ends lost 8 bases and 6 bases respectively, with 14 bases between them. CDR3 amino acids: CASQGQGVNTIYF. Here the CDR3 DNA reads TGTGCCAGCCAGGGGCAGGGAGTAAACACCATATATTTT.

This clonotype was seen a handful of times. The chain has TRBV28 and TRBJ2-7; 9 nucleotides align to TRBD1. The CDR3 is 14 amino acids. V gave up 4 bases and J gave up 2 bases; unmatched junction bases: 3. Germline V gene lookup returns CDR1 MDHEN and CDR2 SYDVKM. CDR3 region: CASSWTGVPYEQYF. CDR3 DNA sequence: TGTGCCAGCAGTTGGACAGGGGTGCCCTACGAGCAGTACTTC.

This clonotype occurred a few times. The chain couples TRBV25-1 to TRBJ1-2; D gene uncertain. CDR3 length: 13 residues. Germline V gene lookup returns CDR1 MGHDK and CDR2 SYGVNS. Trimming took 2 bases from V and 0 from J, leaving 4 bases between them. The CDR3 DNA is TGTGCCAGCAGTGAAGGCTCTAACTATGGCTACACCTTC. Translated, it gives CASSEGSNYGYTF.

With respect to this clonotype: A much more abundant neighbour one base away suggests this may be a read error. The J gene is TRBJ2-1, the V gene TRBV3-1; perhaps TRBD1 as D (6 bases). V was pared by 4 bases and J by 7 bases, with 14 bases between. Looked up from germline, CDR1 is LGHDT and CDR2 is YNNKEL (reference sequence). CDR3 length: 14 amino acids. The CDR3 here is CASSLEGGRNEQFF. For the CDR3, the DNA is TGTGCCAGCAGCCTTGAAGGGGGTAGGAATGAGCAGTTCTTC.

In this sample, this clonotype turned up many times. The genes are TRBV11-1 and TRBJ2-5; 7 bases are shared with TRBD1. V lost 6 bases, J lost 2 bases, and 12 bases stayed unmatched. The CDR3 loop spans 16 amino acids. From germline, CDR1 is SGHAT and CDR2 FQDESV (reference sequence). The CDR3 here is CASRPAPGQPQETQYF. CDR3 nucleotide sequence: TGTGCCAGCAGACCCGCCCCGGGACAGCCGCAAGAGACCCAGTACTTC.

The V gene is TRBV6-2 or TRBV6-3, the J gene TRBJ1-1; D is unclear. CDR1 is MNHEY, CDR2 SVGEGT, per germline. The CDR3 has 12 amino acids. Between the trimmed V and J ends, which lost 10 bases and 3 bases, there was a span of 12 bases. The CDR3, as DNA: TGTGCCACCTGGGTATTGGACACTGAAGCTTTCTTT. Encoded protein: CATWVLDTEAFF.

There are many counts of this clonotype. The rearrangement uses TRBV4-1 and TRBJ1-2; 7 bases match TRBD1. The germline V gene has CDR1 MGHRA and CDR2 YSYEKL. V trimming: 0 bases; J trimming: 3 bases; junction bases outside the gene matches: 13. The CDR3 runs 18 residues. The CDR3 reads CASSQDLWMTGRDYGYTF. The CDR3 coding sequence is TGCGCCAGCAGCCAAGATTTGTGGATGACAGGGCGTGACTATGGCTACACCTTC.

The table lists this clonotype with a few counts. This chain connects TRBV6-1 to TRBJ2-1; D not resolved. V lost 7 bases and J lost 0, with 4 bases in between. CDR1 is MNHNS and CDR2 is SASEGT in the germline V gene. This CDR3 comprises 12 residues. The CDR3 nucleotides are TGTGCCAGCATCAACTCCTACAATGAGCAGTTCTTC. Its translation: CASINSYNEQFF.

This clonotype was detected only a few times. CDR3 sequence reads: CASSQGTPLNTGELFF. CDR3 in DNA: TGCGCCAGCAGCCAAGGGACTCCACTGAACACCGGGGAGCTGTTTTTT. The V call is TRBV4-1, the J call TRBJ2-2, with D perhaps TRBD2 (5 bases). The V end was cut by 1 base, the J end by 1 base, with 10 bases between. The CDR3 consists of 16 residues. The germline V gene encodes CDR1 MGHRA and CDR2 YSYEKL.

This clonotype was detected a few times. Possible read error: a much larger clone is one base away. The chain carries TRBV11-2 and TRBJ2-7; TRBD2 agrees at 12 bases. The CDR3 extends over 17 amino acids. CDR1 is SGHAT and CDR2 is FQNNGV in the germline V gene. The CDR3 nucleotides are TGTGCCAGCAGCTTATCAAAGGGGACTAGCGGGCTCTACGAGCAGTGCTTC. Translating gives CASSLSKGTSGLYEQCF.

This chain connects TRBV10-3 to TRBJ2-7; D gene uncertain. The CDR3 is 14 residues long. V was shortened by 2 bases and J by 1 base, with 9 bases between the two germline ends. Per the germline V gene, CDR1 is ENHRY and CDR2 is SYGVKD. The CDR3 sequence: CAISEGSVSYEQYF. For the CDR3, the DNA is TGTGCCATCAGTGAGGGGTCGGTTTCCTACGAGCAGTACTTC.

This clonotype was observed a few times. The DNA for the CDR3 is TGTGCCAGCAGTGACGGGACAGTGCATGAGCAGTTCTTC. It yields the protein CASSDGTVHEQFF. The chain has TRBV6-1 and TRBJ2-1; 7 bases agree with TRBD1. This CDR3 is 13 amino acids long. CDR1 is MNHNS and CDR2 is SASEGT in the germline V gene. V lost 3 bases, J lost 8 bases, and 4 bases stayed unmatched.

This sequence joins TRBV20-1 and TRBJ1-1, with 7 bases that match TRBD1. This CDR3 is built from 13 residues. V dropped 7 bases and J dropped 11; count of bases not matched to a gene: 16. From germline, CDR1 is DFQATT and CDR2 SNEGSKA (reference sequence). The CDR3 reads CSVWGQGVGRAFF. The CDR3 nucleotides read TGCAGTGTATGGGGGCAGGGGGTCGGAAGGGCTTTCTTT.

The chain carries TRBV6-1 and TRBJ2-3; D not certain. The CDR3 runs 13 residues. Germline CDR1 and CDR2: MNHNS and SASEGT. The DNA of the CDR3 is TGTGTATCCAGTCTAGACCCCACAGATACGCAGTATTTT. Protein product: CVSSLDPTDTQYF.

This clonotype came up many times. This chain joins TRBV7-2 and TRBJ2-7; 10 bases map to TRBD2. There are 17 residues in the CDR3. Germline CDR1 is SGHTA and CDR2 is FQGNSA. J gave up 2 bases and V 5 bases, and 12 bases lay outside the gene matches. The CDR3 sequence: CASSQTSLLAGAYEQYF. The CDR3 DNA reads TGTGCCAGCAGCCAAACTTCCCTCCTAGCGGGGGCCTACGAGCAGTACTTC.

This clonotype appeared many times. This chain links TRBV20-1 with TRBJ1-5, with 7 positions matching TRBD1. This CDR3 has 14 amino acids. Germline V gene sequence: CDR1 DFQATT, CDR2 SNEGSKA (reference sequence). The V gene end was trimmed by 5 bases and the J gene end by 0 bases; junction bases not matched to a gene: 4. The CDR3 nucleotides are TGCAGTGCTCATTACAGGGGTAGCAATCAGCCCCAGCATTTT. This sequence encodes CSAHYRGSNQPQHF.

Only a few counts were recorded for this clonotype. The V and J genes are TRBV28 and TRBJ2-5, with TRBD2 identical over 10 bases. The junction had 6 bases not matched to a gene; V was cut back by 6 bases and J by 5 bases. Germline lookup yields CDR1 MDHEN and CDR2 SYDVKM. This CDR3 spans 14 amino acids. The CDR3 is CASSLAGVSETQYF. The CDR3 DNA is TGTGCCAGCAGCCTAGCGGGAGTATCGGAGACCCAGTACTTC.

This chain links TRBV3-1 with TRBJ2-3; 13 nucleotides agree with TRBD2. J was trimmed by 6 bases and V by 0 bases; bases with no gene match: 3. The CDR3 is made up of 16 amino acids. Germline V gene lookup returns CDR1 LGHDT and CDR2 YNNKEL (reference sequence). DNA for the CDR3: TGTGCCAGCAGCCAAGACGGACTAGCGGGAGTGGATACGCAGTATTTT. Translating it yields CASSQDGLAGVDTQYF.

This chain links TRBV11-2 with TRBJ1-1, with a tentative D call TRBD1 (5 bases). Germline CDR1 is SGHAT and CDR2 is FQNNGV. V lost 5 bases, J lost 4 bases, and 20 bases lay in between. The CDR3 loop spans 16 amino acids. CDR3 in amino acids: CASSPRGDNLITEAFF. The CDR3 DNA reads as TGTGCCAGCAGCCCTAGGGGCGACAACCTTATCACTGAAGCTTTCTTT.

The sample holds many counts of this clonotype. The genes are TRBV7-2 and TRBJ2-2; no reliable D call. Germline V CDR1 and CDR2: SGHTA, FQGNSA. The CDR3 is 15 residues long. V was pared by 0 bases and J by 8 bases, with 13 bases between. The CDR3 protein is CASSLAQGSRGELFF. Written as DNA, the CDR3 is TGTGCCAGCAGCTTAGCGCAAGGGTCCCGAGGGGAGCTGTTTTTT.

This clonotype was recorded a few times. The J gene is TRBJ1-2, the V gene TRBV5-6; D is possibly TRBD1 (6 bases). V shed 6 bases and J shed 3 bases, with 12 bases lying between them. This CDR3 comprises 13 residues. The V gene's germline CDR1 is SGHDT and CDR2 YYEEEE. CDR3 sequence (DNA): TGTGCCAGCACCCCGGGGACACACTATGGCTACACCTTC. Translation: CASTPGTHYGYTF.

This clonotype was observed many times. V and J are TRBV6-5 and TRBJ2-7; D ambiguous. CDR3 length: 11 amino acids. Germline CDR1 and CDR2: MNHEY and SVGAGI. Trimming removed 6 bases at V and 6 bases at J, with 9 bases between. CDR3 amino acids: CASSNKGEQYF. The CDR3 DNA is TGTGCCAGCAGCAACAAGGGCGAGCAGTACTTC.

This clonotype has at least ten counts. The chain joins TRBV3-1 to TRBJ1-4; TRBD1 might be the D (6 bases). V dropped 5 bases and J dropped 5 bases, with 9 bases sitting between them. This CDR3 is built from 13 residues. Germline V CDR1 and CDR2: LGHDT, YNNKEL (reference sequence). The CDR3 sequence is CASSERGNEKLFF. CDR3 DNA sequence: TGTGCCAGCAGCGAGAGGGGGAATGAAAAACTGTTTTTT. Looking up the rest from reference TRBV3-1 and TRBJ1-4 gives the full variable domain: DTAVSQTPKYLVTQMGNDKSIKCEQNLGHDTMYWYKQDSKKFLKIMFSYNNKELIINETVPNRFSPKSPDKAHLNLHINSLELGDSAVYFCASSERGNEKLFFGSGTQLSVL.

The V call is TRBV20-1, the J call TRBJ1-1; TRBD1 matches at 7 bases. The CDR3 sequence is 12 residues long. Trimming at V came to 6 bases and at J to 5 bases, leaving 6 bases not matched to a gene. CDR1 and CDR2 from the germline V gene are DFQATT and SNEGSKA (reference sequence). CDR3 DNA sequence: TGCAGTGCACCCGACAGGGCGACTGAAGCTTTCTTT. It specifies CSAPDRATEAFF.

This chain uses TRBV6-2 or TRBV6-3 with TRBJ2-1; D uncertain. The CDR3 contains 15 residues. Germline-derived CDR1 and CDR2 are MNHEY and SVGEGT. The V gene lost 6 bases and the J gene lost 6 bases, with 18 bases spanning the gap. CDR3: CASRPRGVGSNEQFF. Here the CDR3 DNA reads TGTGCCAGCAGACCTCGAGGAGTCGGCTCCAATGAGCAGTTCTTC.

The CDR3 DNA is TGCTCCGCCGGGGGGGGGGAGGGGGGGTACGAGCAGTACTTC. It codes for CSAGGGEGGYEQYF. This chain joins TRBV20-1 and TRBJ2-7, with TRBD2 matching over 8 bases. Germline assignment: CDR1 DFQATT and CDR2 SNEGSKA (reference sequence). This CDR3 has 14 amino acids.